Each of the 32 T cell receptor beta chains below was sequenced from the same sample in a study of blood T cell repertoires in COVID-19. Measured with immunoSEQ multiplex PCR; TCRdb has only the in-frame clones, and not every one. Seen here are over 45,000 clones, around 83% observed once, and the top ten hold 5.9%. Specimen: peripheral blood. Source of these receptors: a human donor in a cohort sampled during active or convalescent COVID-19.

The V and J genes are TRBV2 and TRBJ2-3; possible D gene TRBD2, 6 bases. CDR1 is SNHLY, CDR2 FYNNEI, per germline. The CDR3 runs 13 residues. Trimming left V 10 bases short and J 0 bases short, with 11 bases between. CDR3: CATGGTSTDTQYF. The CDR3 DNA sequence: TGTGCCACCGGGGGAACTAGCACAGATACGCAGTATTTT.

This chain links TRBV7-2 with TRBJ1-5; 8 bases fit TRBD1. CDR1 is SGHTA, CDR2 FQGNSA, per germline. J gave up 2 bases and V 6 bases, and 6 bases lay outside the gene matches. The CDR3 covers 15 residues. Here the CDR3 DNA reads TGTGCCAGCAGTCGAAAGACAGGGGGCAATCAGCCCCAGCATTTT. Translated, it gives CASSRKTGGNQPQHF.

J is TRBJ2-5 and V is TRBV15; 15 bases map to TRBD2. This CDR3 has 16 amino acids. V was clipped by 5 bases and J by 2 bases; unmatched bases: 3. Germline loops: CDR1 LNHNV, CDR2 YYDKDF (reference sequence). CDR3 in amino acids: CATSDGLAGGQETQYF. The CDR3 region has the DNA TGTGCCACCAGCGATGGACTAGCGGGGGGGCAAGAGACCCAGTACTTC.

The CDR3 reads CASSPDQEEGYTF. In DNA, the CDR3 is TGTGCCAGCTCACCGGACCAGGAGGAGGGCTACACCTTC. The rearrangement joins TRBV18 to TRBJ1-2; D uncertain. With 3 bases removed from V and 8 bases from J, the gap between germline ends came to 13 bases. The germline V gene encodes CDR1 KGHSH and CDR2 LQKENI. This CDR3 region has 13 residues.

This clone has just one count. V and J are TRBV5-4 and TRBJ1-1; D not resolved. This CDR3 is 12 amino acids long. Germline V gene data show CDR1 as SGHNT and CDR2 as YYREEE (reference sequence). V lost 1 base and J lost 2, with 3 bases in between. CDR3 protein: CASSLLNTEAFF. Here the CDR3 DNA reads TGTGCCAGCAGCTTGCTAAACACTGAAGCTTTCTTT.

The V call is TRBV7-9, the J call TRBJ1-1; D ambiguous. Trimming stripped 0 bases from V and 7 bases from J, with 3 bases between. This CDR3 spans 11 amino acids. CDR1 and CDR2 from the germline V gene are SEHNR and FQNEAQ (reference sequence). This CDR3 is CASSLAREAFF. The CDR3 coding sequence is TGTGCCAGCAGCTTAGCTCGTGAAGCTTTCTTT.

This chain connects TRBV19 to TRBJ2-2; 9 nucleotides align to TRBD1. The V and J ends lost 11 bases and 3 bases, in that order; junction bases with no gene match: 13. Germline V gene data show CDR1 as LNHDA and CDR2 as SQIVND (reference sequence). This CDR3 has 16 residues. Here the CDR3 reads CASLDRGREYTGELFF. As DNA, the CDR3 is TGTGCCTCCCTGGACAGGGGAAGGGAGTACACCGGGGAGCTGTTTTTT.

The chain couples TRBV6-5 to TRBJ1-5; a weak D match, TRBD1 (6 bases). CDR1 is MNHEY and CDR2 is SVGAGI in the germline V gene. This CDR3 region has 15 residues. V lost 0 bases, J lost 4 bases, and 10 bases lay in between. The CDR3 bases are TGTGCCAGCAGTTACTCGCGGGGGCGAAATCAGCCCCAGCATTTT. This gives the protein CASSYSRGRNQPQHF.

The chain has TRBV2 and TRBJ1-2, with 10 bases lining up with TRBD1. The germline V gene encodes CDR1 SNHLY and CDR2 FYNNEI. The CDR3 runs to 14 residues. V shed 10 bases, J shed 2 bases, and the junction held 7 bases outside the gene matches. CDR3 coding DNA: TGTGCCATTTTCAGACAGGGGGCGAACTATGGCTACACCTTC. Protein product: CAIFRQGANYGYTF.

The chain combines TRBV6-4 with TRBJ2-3, with a weak D call TRBD2 (6 bases). With 4 bases removed from V and 2 bases from J, the gap between germline ends came to 7 bases. Germline values: CDR1 MRHNA, CDR2 SNTAGT. The CDR3 is made up of 13 amino acids. The CDR3: CASSAGDTDTQYF. The CDR3 DNA sequence: TGTGCCAGCAGTGCGGGGGACACAGATACGCAGTATTTT.

The CDR3 DNA sequence: TGTGCCAGCAGGAAAACAGGGCGGGGACAGGCTTTCTTT. Its translation is CASRKTGRGQAFF. J is TRBJ1-1 and V is TRBV6-5, with 7 bases that match TRBD1. Germline V CDR1 and CDR2: MNHEY, SVGAGI. V was pared by 6 bases and J by 11 bases, with 12 bases of the junction left unmatched. This CDR3 has 13 residues.

The genes are TRBV15 and TRBJ1-5; tentatively, D is TRBD1 (6 bases). Germline V lookup: CDR1 LNHNV, CDR2 YYDKDF (reference sequence). Trimming pared 5 bases from V and 0 bases from J, leaving 14 bases between. The CDR3 is made up of 16 amino acids. The DNA of the CDR3 is TGTGCCACCAGCGAACTGGTACAGGGTAGCAATCAGCCCCAGCATTTT. It specifies CATSELVQGSNQPQHF.

The table lists this clone with a few counts. This chain connects TRBV5-1 to TRBJ1-1, with a tentative D call TRBD1 (5 bases). CDR1 SGHRS and CDR2 YFSETQ come from the germline V gene. The CDR3 has 15 amino acids. The ends were cut back, 4 bases at V and 0 bases at J, with 13 bases in the middle. CDR3 coding DNA: TGCGCCAGCAGCCTGTACACGGACATGAACACTGAAGCTTTCTTT. Its translation: CASSLYTDMNTEAFF.

On this clone itself: The germline gene is not matched at one end of the junction; a read error may be the cause. The chain recombines TRBV24-1 with TRBJ2-5; 11 nucleotides match TRBD2. Germline CDR1 is KGHDR and CDR2 is SFDVKD. The CDR3 is 13 residues long. CDR3 in DNA: TGTGCCACCAGTGCCGGGACTAGCGGACCCGAGGACTTC. This encodes CATSAGTSGPEDF.

This sequence joins TRBV19 and TRBJ1-6; D perhaps matches TRBD1 (5 bases). This CDR3 has 14 amino acids. From germline, CDR1 is LNHDA and CDR2 SQIVND (reference sequence). Trimming took off 6 bases at V and 9 bases at J, with 15 bases between the two ends. The CDR3 spells CASRSTRGSSPLHF. CDR3 DNA: TGTGCCAGTAGATCCACCCGGGGGAGTTCACCCCTCCACTTT.

The CDR3 DNA follows: TGTGCCAGCAGCTTACGGTGGCGGGGGGGCCTGACAGATACGCAGTATTTT. Translation gives CASSLRWRGGLTDTQYF. The chain has TRBV11-2 and TRBJ2-3, with TRBD2 matching 9 bases. J gave up 3 bases and V 2 bases, and 9 bases lay outside the gene matches. There are 17 residues in the CDR3. Germline CDR1 SGHAT, CDR2 FQNNGV.

This chain joins TRBV19 and TRBJ1-5; possibly TRBD1 for D (5 bases). The CDR3 sequence is 17 residues long. V was clipped by 0 bases and J by 2 bases, with 14 bases between them. CDR1 is LNHDA, CDR2 SQIVND, per germline (reference sequence). The CDR3 nucleotides are TGTGCCAGTAGTATAGACAGGGTTGAAAAGGGCAATCAGCCCCAGCATTTT. Amino acids: CASSIDRVEKGNQPQHF.

This clone was detected once. Sequence at one end of the junction differs from germline and may be a read error. CDR3: CVSSPEGDRGYTF. The DNA of the CDR3 is TGTGTCAGCAGTCCGGAAGGGGATCGGGGCTACACCTTC. The rearrangement uses TRBV6-2 or TRBV6-3 and TRBJ1-2; maybe TRBD1 (5 bases). Germline V CDR1 and CDR2: MNHEY, SVGEGT. The CDR3 length is 13 residues.

The chain recombines TRBV27 with TRBJ2-3, with 12 bases matching TRBD2. V was clipped by 3 bases and J by 4 bases; unmatched bases: 5. The V gene's germline CDR1 is MNHEY and CDR2 SMNVEV (reference sequence). The CDR3 has 16 amino acids. CDR3 nucleotide sequence: TGTGCCAGCAGTTTGGCTAGCGGGGGGGCCCCAGATACGCAGTATTTT. Translation gives CASSLASGGAPDTQYF.

V gene TRBV19 combines with J gene TRBJ1-5; D gene unclear. The length of the CDR3 is 14 residues. CDR1 is LNHDA, CDR2 SQIVND, per germline (reference sequence). V was shortened by 6 bases and J by 0 bases, with 9 bases between the two germline ends. The CDR3 protein is CASSKRSSNQPQHF. CDR3 DNA: TGTGCCAGTAGCAAGAGAAGTAGCAATCAGCCCCAGCATTTT.

For the CDR3, the DNA is TGTGCCACCAGCAGAGATGTCCCTTGGGGGCGGGAGACTGAAGCTTTCTTT. It codes for CATSRDVPWGRETEAFF. The chain is built from TRBV15 and TRBJ1-1; D perhaps matches TRBD1 (6 bases). The CDR3 has 17 residues. With 0 bases removed from V and 5 bases from J, the gap between germline ends came to 19 bases. Looked up from germline, CDR1 is LNHNV and CDR2 is YYDKDF (reference sequence).

The chain couples TRBV3-1 (or the pseudogene TRBV3-2) to TRBJ1-3, with D possibly being TRBD1 (6 bases). CDR3 size: 13 residues. Between the trimmed V and J ends, which lost 8 bases and 9 bases, there was a span of 17 bases. Germline loops: CDR1 LGHDT, CDR2 YNNKEL (reference sequence). Here the CDR3 reads CASRGPAGGTIYF. The DNA of the CDR3 is TGTGCCAGCCGGGGGCCGGCGGGGGGCACCATATATTTT.

The chain links TRBV5-1 to TRBJ2-5; 13 positions match TRBD2. The ends lost 0 bases at V and 2 bases at J; junction bases unmatched: 4. The CDR3 sequence is 17 residues long. Germline V gene sequence: CDR1 SGHRS, CDR2 YFSETQ. The CDR3 spells CASSLGRLAGGQETQYF. In DNA form, the CDR3 reads TGCGCCAGCAGCTTGGGGAGACTAGCGGGGGGTCAAGAGACCCAGTACTTC. Combining the CDR3 with reference TRBV5-1 and TRBJ2-5 gives the whole variable domain KAGVTQTPRYLIKTRGQQVTLSCSPISGHRSVSWYQQTPGQGLQFLFEYFSETQRNKGNFPGRFSGRQFSNSRSEMNVSTLELGDSALYLCASSLGRLAGGQETQYFGPGTRLLVL.

V usage is TRBV11-1 and J usage is TRBJ2-3, with TRBD2 matching over 7 bases. The CDR3 has 15 amino acids. J was trimmed by 4 bases and V by 5 bases; bases with no gene match: 9. Germline lookup yields CDR1 SGHAT and CDR2 FQDESV (reference sequence). The CDR3 DNA reads as TGTGCCAGCAGCCCAGGACTAGATAGGGCAGATACGCAGTATTTT. It yields the protein CASSPGLDRADTQYF.

The rearrangement uses TRBV4-1 and TRBJ1-1; TRBD1 might be the D (5 bases). Deletions cut 0 bases from V and 5 bases from J, with 13 bases between. This CDR3 region has 15 residues. CDR1 MGHRA and CDR2 YSYEKL come from the germline V gene. The CDR3 protein is CASSQDVLGATEAFF. CDR3 sequence (DNA): TGCGCCAGCAGCCAAGACGTCTTAGGGGCAACTGAAGCTTTCTTT.

The J gene is TRBJ2-3, the V gene TRBV27; TRBD2 agrees at 9 bases. CDR3 size: 16 residues. Trimming at V came to 9 bases and at J to 1 base, leaving 11 bases not matched to a gene. The germline V gene has CDR1 MNHEY and CDR2 SMNVEV (reference sequence). CDR3 loop: CARGLPSGEGTDTQYF. In DNA, the CDR3 is TGTGCCAGGGGGCTACCTAGCGGGGAAGGCACAGATACGCAGTATTTT.

This rearrangement joins TRBV5-6 to TRBJ1-1; D may be TRBD1 (6 bases). This CDR3 is 15 amino acids long. V lost 1 base to trimming and J lost 5 bases, with 15 bases between them. CDR1 is SGHDT and CDR2 is YYEEEE in the germline V gene. The CDR3 here is CASSLLGGGRTEAFF. CDR3 coding DNA: TGTGCCAGCAGCTTGTTGGGGGGCGGGAGAACTGAAGCTTTCTTT.

The chain combines TRBV5-8 with TRBJ2-5, with TRBD2 as a possible D gene (5 bases). CDR3 length: 15 residues. Germline V CDR1 and CDR2: SGHTS, YDEGEE. The V end was cut by 1 base, the J end by 5 bases, with 15 bases between. The CDR3 DNA reads TGTGCCAGCAGCTTGTTGGTACTAGGAGTGGAGACCCAGTACTTC. Amino acid sequence: CASSLLVLGVETQYF. Looking up the rest from reference TRBV5-8 and TRBJ2-5 gives the full variable domain: EAGVTQSPTHLIKTRGQQATLRCSPISGHTSVYWYQQALGLGLQFLLWYDEGEERNRGNFPPRFSGRQFPNYSSELNVNALELEDSALYLCASSLLVLGVETQYFGPGTRLLVL.

The chain has TRBV4-3 and TRBJ2-7; D not certain. The CDR3 extends over 15 amino acids. Per germline, CDR1 LGHNA and CDR2 YSLEER. Between the trimmed V and J ends, which lost 0 bases and 4 bases, there was a span of 13 bases. The CDR3 protein is CASSQDIEAAYEQYF. CDR3 DNA: TGCGCCAGCAGCCAAGATATAGAGGCAGCGTACGAGCAGTACTTC.

The V call is TRBV7-6, the J call TRBJ1-1; D might be TRBD1 (5 bases). V shed 5 bases and J shed 2 bases, with 15 bases lying between them. There are 15 residues in the CDR3. Germline CDR1 reads SGHVS; CDR2 reads FNYEAQ. For the CDR3, the DNA is TGTGCCAGCAGCCCCTCCGGGGGAGATAACACTGAAGCTTTCTTT. Translated: CASSPSGGDNTEAFF.

Notes on this clone: This sample includes further DNA sequences coding for the same CDR3. This chain joins TRBV12-3 or TRBV12-4 and TRBJ2-1; D is undetermined. There are 13 residues in the CDR3. The germline V and J ends were trimmed by 3 bases and 5 bases, with 8 bases remaining between them. The CDR3 reads CASSFRQDNEQFF. CDR3 in DNA: TGTGCCAGCAGTTTTCGCCAGGACAATGAGCAGTTCTTC.

The chain links TRBV2 to TRBJ2-5; weak D call: TRBD1 (6 bases). The germline V and J ends were trimmed by 6 bases and 0 bases, with 23 bases remaining between them. The CDR3 totals 18 residues. CDR1 and CDR2 from the germline V gene are SNHLY and FYNNEI. CDR3 bases: TGTGCCAGCAGCATAAGACCCCGACAGGCCAACAACCAAGAGACCCAGTACTTC. It codes for CASSIRPRQANNQETQYF. The variable domain in full, completed from reference TRBV2 and TRBJ2-5, reads EPEVTQTPSHQVTQMGQEVILRCVPISNHLYFYWYRQILGQKVEFLVSFYNNEISEKSEIFDDQFSVERPDGSNFTLKIRSTKLEDSAMYFCASSIRPRQANNQETQYFGPGTRLLVL.